The clone carrying this T cell receptor (beta chain) was counted a few times. This CDR3 has 16 residues. The germline CDR1 and CDR2 sequences are LGHNA and YSLEER. Trimming took 2 bases from V and 0 from J, leaving 8 bases between them. The record originates from a study of blood T cell repertoires in COVID-19. At the level of the study: Specimens from acute and convalescent COVID-19 originated in the United States, Italy and Spain.

Original analysis: Amplification of reference gene primers provided the estimated nucleated cell counts. Assay used: immunoSEQ multiplex PCR; TCRdb lists only in-frame clones, some missing. V and J calls and clone size are as listed in that table; D and trimming were resolved from the DNA. This table has a few hundred thousand clones, 89% appearing once. Seattle patient enrollment occurred during active infection, with longitudinal follow-up thereafter. The TCR was taken from a woman younger than 45 with COVID-19, enrolled during active disease. Material for sequencing was peripheral blood. The V and J genes are TRBV4-3 and TRBJ2-6; D is unclear. The CDR3 loop is CASSQLRSSGANVLTF. In DNA, the CDR3 is TGCGCCAGCAGCCAACTCAGAAGCTCTGGGGCCAACGTCCTGACTTTC.